These T cell receptor beta chains were read from a single sample in a study of beta chain features in type 1 diabetes. Using immunoSEQ multiplex PCR, the repertoire was profiled, and TCRdb retains in-frame clones only, with some absent. The sample includes about 150,000 clones, 7.8% of them seen just once. The sequenced sample was central memory CD4+ T cells from blood. The source is a woman aged 40 to 50 with type 1 diabetes. CDR3s include the opening cysteine and the closing phenylalanine or tryptophan. The order of the fields is J gene, CDR3 length, clone size, V gene, D gene, CDR3 protein, CDR3 DNA. A D gene is named only where the DNA matches it firmly. Expanded clones are given a class, and other clones once, few, many or no size at all.

j_gene: TRBJ2-7
len: 14
abundance: few
v_gene: TRBV11-2
d_gene: TRBD2
CDR3aa: CASSLQREFYEQYF
CDR3nt: TGTGCCAGCAGCTTACAGCGGGAGTTCTACGAGCAGTACTTC

j_gene: TRBJ2-3
len: 15
abundance: .
v_gene: TRBV7-8
d_gene: TRBD1
CDR3aa: CASSLAWTGTDTQYF
CDR3nt: TGTGCCAGCAGCTTAGCTTGGACAGGGACAGATACGCAGTATTTT

j_gene: TRBJ2-1
len: 14
abundance: .
v_gene: TRBV18
d_gene: .
CDR3aa: CASSPRSDYNEQFF
CDR3nt: TGTGCCAGCTCACCTCGGAGCGACTACAATGAGCAGTTCTTC

j_gene: TRBJ2-3
len: 15
abundance: .
v_gene: TRBV9
d_gene: .
CDR3aa: CASSVVGADADTQYF
CDR3nt: TGTGCCAGCAGCGTAGTCGGAGCCGACGCAGATACGCAGTATTTT

j_gene: TRBJ2-7
len: 13
abundance: .
v_gene: TRBV6-1
d_gene: TRBD2
CDR3aa: CASGGLASYEQYF
CDR3nt: TGTGCCAGCGGGGGACTAGCATCCTACGAGCAGTACTTC

j_gene: TRBJ1-5
len: 13
abundance: .
v_gene: TRBV9
d_gene: .
CDR3aa: CASSVEGYQPQHF
CDR3nt: TGCGCCAGCAGCGTAGAGGGGTATCAGCCCCAGCATTTT

j_gene: TRBJ1-1
len: 19
abundance: .
v_gene: TRBV12-5
d_gene: .
CDR3aa: CASGLTSHRVTLANTEAFF
CDR3nt: TGTGCTAGTGGTTTGACTTCCCACCGGGTCACACTAGCGAACACTGAAGCTTTCTTT

j_gene: TRBJ2-7
len: 13
abundance: .
v_gene: TRBV11-1
d_gene: .
CDR3aa: CASSLTEFYEQYF
CDR3nt: TGTGCCAGCAGCTTAACGGAGTTCTACGAGCAGTACTTC

j_gene: TRBJ1-4
len: 15
abundance: .
v_gene: TRBV7-2
d_gene: .
CDR3aa: CASSFNGGRDEKLFF
CDR3nt: TGTGCCAGCAGCTTCAACGGGGGAAGGGATGAAAAACTGTTTTTT

j_gene: TRBJ2-7
len: 14
abundance: few
v_gene: TRBV29-1
d_gene: .
CDR3aa: CSVARAGQRDEQYF
CDR3nt: TGCAGCGTGGCCCGTGCAGGGCAGAGAGACGAGCAGTACTTC

j_gene: TRBJ1-5
len: 16
abundance: .
v_gene: TRBV7-8
d_gene: .
CDR3aa: CASSLIPNREGQPQHF
CDR3nt: TGTGCCAGCAGCCTGATACCAAACAGGGAGGGACAGCCCCAGCATTTT

j_gene: TRBJ1-2
len: 13
abundance: .
v_gene: TRBV5-4
d_gene: .
CDR3aa: CASSLQGNYGYTF
CDR3nt: TGTGCCAGCAGCTTACAGGGTAACTATGGCTACACCTTC

j_gene: TRBJ1-1
len: 15
abundance: .
v_gene: TRBV5-1
d_gene: .
CDR3aa: CASSTADSLNTEAFF
CDR3nt: TGCGCCAGCAGCACCGCGGACAGTTTGAACACTGAAGCTTTCTTT

j_gene: TRBJ2-3
len: 16
abundance: .
v_gene: TRBV9
d_gene: .
CDR3aa: CASSLLGEYGTDTQYF
CDR3nt: TGTGCCAGCAGCTTACTGGGAGAATATGGCACAGATACGCAGTATTTT

j_gene: TRBJ2-5
len: 14
abundance: few
v_gene: TRBV7-7
d_gene: TRBD1
CDR3aa: CASSSPGQKETQYF
CDR3nt: TGTGCTAGCAGCTCCCCGGGACAGAAAGAGACCCAGTACTTC

j_gene: TRBJ2-3
len: 15
abundance: few
v_gene: TRBV29-1
d_gene: TRBD2
CDR3aa: CSVDPTSGEGGTQYF
CDR3nt: TGCAGCGTTGATCCGACTAGCGGGGAGGGGGGTACGCAGTATTTT

j_gene: TRBJ2-2
len: 13
abundance: few
v_gene: TRBV14
d_gene: .
CDR3aa: CASSIGLLGELFF
CDR3nt: TGTGCCAGCAGTATTGGACTCCTCGGGGAGCTGTTTTTT

j_gene: TRBJ1-1
len: 12
abundance: .
v_gene: TRBV28
d_gene: .
CDR3aa: CASSFSSRGAFF
CDR3nt: TGTGCCAGCAGTTTTTCCTCTCGGGGGGCTTTCTTT

j_gene: TRBJ2-3
len: 16
abundance: .
v_gene: TRBV4-2
d_gene: .
CDR3aa: CASSQEPGSFTDTQYF
CDR3nt: TGTGCCAGCAGCCAAGAGCCAGGGTCGTTCACAGATACGCAGTATTTT

j_gene: TRBJ2-1
len: 15
abundance: few
v_gene: TRBV5-4
d_gene: TRBD2
CDR3aa: CASSLVISGSDEQFF
CDR3nt: TGTGCCAGCAGCTTGGTGATTAGCGGGAGCGATGAGCAGTTCTTC

j_gene: TRBJ2-4
len: 13
abundance: .
v_gene: TRBV18
d_gene: .
CDR3aa: CASSLASADIQYF
CDR3nt: TGTGCCAGCTCACTTGCCTCAGCGGACATTCAGTACTTC

j_gene: TRBJ2-1
len: 15
abundance: .
v_gene: TRBV30
d_gene: .
CDR3aa: CAWDSGTSDYNEQFF
CDR3nt: TGTGCCTGGGATTCCGGGACTTCCGACTACAATGAGCAGTTCTTC

j_gene: TRBJ1-6
len: 15
abundance: few
v_gene: TRBV18
d_gene: .
CDR3aa: CASSPPRDYNSPLHF
CDR3nt: TGTGCCAGCTCACCACCACGGGACTATAATTCACCCCTCCACTTT

j_gene: TRBJ2-5
len: 15
abundance: .
v_gene: TRBV19
d_gene: TRBD1
CDR3aa: CASSKTGGLQETQYF
CDR3nt: TGTGCCAGTTCTAAGACAGGGGGCCTCCAAGAGACCCAGTACTTC

j_gene: TRBJ1-4
len: 14
abundance: few
v_gene: TRBV29-1
d_gene: .
CDR3aa: CSARRRGVGEKLFF
CDR3nt: TGCAGCGCCAGGAGGCGGGGAGTGGGAGAAAAACTGTTTTTT

j_gene: TRBJ2-1
len: 13
abundance: .
v_gene: TRBV4-3
d_gene: TRBD1
CDR3aa: CASSRQGYNEQFF
CDR3nt: TGCGCCAGCAGCCGACAGGGATACAATGAGCAGTTCTTC

j_gene: TRBJ2-3
len: 15
abundance: .
v_gene: TRBV5-1
d_gene: TRBD2
CDR3aa: CASSRGTSGTDTQYF
CDR3nt: TGCGCCAGCAGCCGCGGGACTAGCGGCACAGATACGCAGTATTTT

j_gene: TRBJ1-5
len: 14
abundance: few
v_gene: TRBV7-9
d_gene: TRBD1
CDR3aa: CASSDSTGRQPQHF
CDR3nt: TGTGCCAGCAGTGACTCGACAGGGAGGCAGCCCCAGCATTTT

j_gene: TRBJ1-1
len: 14
abundance: few
v_gene: TRBV7-9
d_gene: .
CDR3aa: CASSSRSSNTEAFF
CDR3nt: TGTGCCAGCAGCTCGCGATCCTCGAACACTGAAGCTTTCTTT

j_gene: TRBJ1-1
len: 16
abundance: few
v_gene: TRBV5-6
d_gene: .
CDR3aa: CASSLPGARSNTEAFF
CDR3nt: TGTGCCAGCAGCTTGCCGGGAGCCAGGAGTAACACTGAAGCTTTCTTT

j_gene: TRBJ1-3
len: 13
abundance: few
v_gene: TRBV29-1
d_gene: .
CDR3aa: CSALEGSGNTIYF
CDR3nt: TGCAGCGCCCTAGAAGGCTCGGGAAACACCATATATTTT

j_gene: TRBJ2-7
len: 14
abundance: few
v_gene: TRBV5-1
d_gene: .
CDR3aa: CASSTMGHPGEQYF
CDR3nt: TGCGCCAGCAGCACTATGGGACATCCCGGGGAGCAGTACTTC

j_gene: TRBJ1-2
len: 15
abundance: few
v_gene: TRBV30
d_gene: .
CDR3aa: CAWSPGGRTNYGYTF
CDR3nt: TGTGCCTGGAGTCCCGGGGGGAGAACGAACTATGGCTACACCTTC

j_gene: TRBJ2-5
len: 19
abundance: many
v_gene: TRBV21-1
d_gene: .
CDR3aa: CASSKERLAGGSYQETQYF
CDR3nt: TGTGCCAGCAGCAAAGAGAGACTAGCGGGAGGGTCCTACCAAGAGACCCAGTACTTC

j_gene: TRBJ1-4
len: 15
abundance: few
v_gene: TRBV2
d_gene: TRBD1
CDR3aa: CASSVTGATNEKLFF
CDR3nt: TGTGCCAGCTCGGTGACAGGGGCAACTAATGAAAAACTGTTTTTT

j_gene: TRBJ2-1
len: 14
abundance: few
v_gene: TRBV18
d_gene: .
CDR3aa: CASSKPPPGDEQFF
CDR3nt: TGTGCCAGCTCAAAACCCCCACCCGGGGATGAGCAGTTCTTC

j_gene: TRBJ2-2
len: 15
abundance: .
v_gene: TRBV9
d_gene: TRBD2
CDR3aa: CASSVGTSGTGELFF
CDR3nt: TGTGCCAGCAGCGTCGGGACTAGCGGGACCGGGGAGCTGTTTTTT

j_gene: TRBJ2-1
len: 12
abundance: .
v_gene: TRBV11-3
d_gene: .
CDR3aa: CASSSDLGEQFF
CDR3nt: TGTGCCAGCAGCTCGGATCTAGGTGAGCAGTTCTTC

j_gene: TRBJ2-7
len: 13
abundance: few
v_gene: TRBV18
d_gene: TRBD1
CDR3aa: CASSLIDRDEQYF
CDR3nt: TGTGCCAGCTCACTAATCGACAGGGACGAGCAGTACTTC

j_gene: TRBJ1-1
len: 13
abundance: .
v_gene: TRBV29-1
d_gene: TRBD1
CDR3aa: CSVDIDRGQAAFF
CDR3nt: TGCAGCGTAGATATAGACAGGGGGCAAGCGGCTTTCTTT

j_gene: TRBJ2-3
len: 11
abundance: few
v_gene: TRBV7-2
d_gene: .
CDR3aa: CASSYQATQYF
CDR3nt: TGTGCCAGCAGCTACCAGGCTACGCAGTATTTT

j_gene: TRBJ2-1
len: 14
abundance: few
v_gene: TRBV7-6
d_gene: .
CDR3aa: CASSPSPRRGEQFF
CDR3nt: TGTGCCAGCAGCCCAAGCCCACGGAGGGGCGAGCAGTTCTTC

j_gene: TRBJ2-2
len: 15
abundance: few
v_gene: TRBV9
d_gene: .
CDR3aa: CASSVEHANTGELFF
CDR3nt: TGTGCCAGCAGCGTAGAACACGCGAACACCGGGGAGCTGTTTTTT

j_gene: TRBJ2-3
len: 15
abundance: .
v_gene: TRBV11-2
d_gene: .
CDR3aa: CASSSLSSRSDTQYF
CDR3nt: TGTGCCAGCAGCTCCTTGAGCTCCCGCTCAGATACGCAGTATTTT

j_gene: TRBJ1-2
len: 11
abundance: .
v_gene: TRBV29-1
d_gene: .
CDR3aa: CSVEDGGGYTF
CDR3nt: TGCAGCGTTGAGGACGGGGGTGGCTACACCTTC

j_gene: TRBJ2-5
len: 15
abundance: .
v_gene: TRBV6-1
d_gene: TRBD1
CDR3aa: CASRERQGRRETQYF
CDR3nt: TGTGCCAGCAGGGAGAGACAGGGGCGCAGGGAGACCCAGTACTTC

j_gene: TRBJ1-5
len: 14
abundance: few
v_gene: TRBV28
d_gene: .
CDR3aa: CASSAPGGNQPQHF
CDR3nt: TGTGCCAGCAGTGCCCCAGGGGGCAATCAGCCCCAGCATTTT

j_gene: TRBJ2-5
len: 15
abundance: few
v_gene: TRBV10-2
d_gene: TRBD1
CDR3aa: CASSDPGQLGETQYF
CDR3nt: TGCGCCAGCAGTGATCCGGGACAGCTCGGAGAGACCCAGTACTTC

j_gene: TRBJ2-7
len: 14
abundance: .
v_gene: TRBV7-2
d_gene: .
CDR3aa: CASSTRQRGGEQYF
CDR3nt: TGTGCCAGCAGCACCCGCCAGAGAGGGGGCGAGCAGTACTTC

j_gene: TRBJ1-1
len: 17
abundance: few
v_gene: TRBV28
d_gene: TRBD1
CDR3aa: CASSFSVQGAANTEAFF
CDR3nt: TGTGCCAGCAGTTTTTCAGTGCAGGGGGCCGCGAACACTGAAGCTTTCTTT

j_gene: TRBJ1-1
len: 13
abundance: .
v_gene: TRBV7-3
d_gene: .
CDR3aa: CASSVTPNTEAFF
CDR3nt: TGTGCCAGCAGCGTGACACCGAACACTGAAGCTTTCTTT

j_gene: TRBJ1-5
len: 11
abundance: .
v_gene: TRBV18
d_gene: .
CDR3aa: CASSPGGPQHF
CDR3nt: TGTGCCAGCTCACCAGGAGGGCCCCAGCATTTT